This T cell receptor beta chain stems from a study of technical replicates of blood from four donors. The repertoire was sequenced with immunoSEQ multiplex PCR; TCRdb's copy has only in-frame clones and lacks some. The sample shows tens of thousands of clones, around 86% of them seen only once. V lost 0 bases, J lost 1 base, and 15 bases lay in between. The CDR3 contains 18 residues. CDR1 and CDR2 (germline): LGHNA, YSLEER. This clonotype originated in a human donor in good health. Some clones in this sample may be carry-over from other donors' samples. Sequenced: PBMCs. The chain is built from TRBV4-3 and TRBJ2-2, with D possibly matching TRBD2 (5 bases). CDR3 region: CASSQDRVTGLNTGELFF. CDR3 in DNA: TGCGCCAGCAGCCAAGATCGGGTTACGGGGTTGAACACCGGGGAGCTGTTTTTT.